This T cell receptor (beta chain) was retrieved from a study of T-cell reconstitution after alpha-beta-depleted transplantation in children (dated by TCRdb to the mid-2010s). At the level of the whole study: T-cell immune reconstitution after TCRalphabeta/CD19-depleted allogeneic hematopoietic cell transplantation in children was quantitatively tracked in the study by means of TCR repertoire profiling.

The CDR3 sequence holds 13 residues, the cysteine and phenylalanine included. Of all the DNA, just the CDR3 is kept, 39 bases in frame from base 1. V is reduced by 4 bases and J by 3 bases, leaving a spacing of 9 bases between them. The germline V gene (reference sequence) yields LGHDT for CDR1 and YNNKEL for CDR2. In the paper's terms, the time point label means: day 60 (about 2 months) after transplantation. In the paper's terms, the treatment or condition label means: allogeneic hematopoietic cell transplantation with graft depleted of TCRalphabeta T cells and CD19 B cells. Transplant recipients were children who received TCRalphabeta/CD19-depleted allogeneic hematopoietic cell grafts. Overall study results and their limits: Over the following months the frequencies of hyperexpanded clones went down, and after one year T-cell counts and TCRbeta diversity were mostly credited to newly produced T cells. In some patients, the high TCRbeta diversity seen at day 60 was put down to recipient T cells and intrathymic progenitors that had survived conditioning. The apparently early alphabetaT-cell count recovery about two months after transplant was reportedly dependent on only several hundred rapidly expanded clones derived from non-depleted graft cells.

Library preparation used PCR. TCRdb names Illumina HiSeq 2500 as the instrument used. To normalize quantification of the TCRbeta repertoire, the TCR libraries were built with molecular barcoding that relied on unique molecular identifiers. The raw public reads went through TCRdb reprocessing: fastp at Q25, MiXCR clone calling, in-frame beta chains kept. Here each entry gathers all rows of one CDR3 protein and keeps the most common genes and DNA. This sample lists approximately 31,000 distinct CDR3 sequences; around 6% were detected once. The ten biggest clones cover over 20% of the sample. This clonotype has a count of ten or more. Its antigen is currently not known. The sample holds no much larger clone one base away, and base qualities are not on file.

The chain is assembled from TRBV3-1 and TRBJ2-5, with TRBD2 perhaps the D gene, on 5 matching bases. The source is a child under two years old who had a stem cell transplant for acute myeloid leukemia, so the T cells may come from the graft donor. Sample: peripheral blood, taken 60 days after TCRalphabeta/CD19-depleted stem cell transplant. The nucleotides read TGTGCCAGCAGCCCGGTGGAGGAAGAGACCCAGTACTTC. This encodes CASSPVEEETQYF.